This T cell receptor (beta chain) was sequenced in a study of blood T cell repertoires in COVID-19. Study-wide context: Both acute and convalescent COVID-19 samples were obtained from the United States, Italy and Spain. T cells, B-cell-depleted T cells, or PBMCs provided the cDNA or gDNA that served as material.

The table came from immunoSEQ multiplex PCR; TCRdb's copy has only in-frame clones and leaves some out. The data show some 330,000 clones, 92% seen once. Germline V CDR1 and CDR2: MDHEN, SYDVKM. CDR3 length: 14 amino acids. With 6 bases removed from V and 5 bases from J, the gap between germline ends came to 14 bases. Study members were between about 18 and 100 years old and lived in 20 to 30 US regions. Each recovered donor of Cohort 3 presented with two negative PCRs, clearance, or symptom resolution. The J gene is TRBJ1-3, the V gene TRBV28, with D possibly TRBD1 on 6 matching bases. Sequenced material: PBMCs or T cells enriched from blood (not recorded which). The TCR was taken from a woman aged 25 to 45 who had recovered from COVID-19. This CDR3 is CASSQQGTRNTIYF. CDR3 in DNA: TGTGCCAGCAGCCAACAGGGAACGAGAAACACCATATATTTT.